A single TCR beta chain is shown here with its context. This record comes from a study of CD8 T cells in Susac syndrome. Study information: Clinically active disease was present in six of the sequenced Susac syndrome patients. Eight of these patients were in remission.

In germline, CDR1 is SGDLS, CDR2 YYNGEE. Deletions cut 0 bases from V and 4 bases from J, with 13 bases between. The CDR3 contains 15 residues. Reverse transcription of 0.5 to 1 ug RNA was carried out with random hexamers. TCRdb itself ran the immunoSEQ multiplex PCR reads through MiXCR, one entry per CDR3 protein. The data hold about 150,000 distinct CDR3 sequences, with approximately 95% observed a single time. Sample: CD4+ T cells from PBMCs. The receptor's source is a human donor with Susac syndrome. The rearrangement links TRBV9 to TRBJ2-5; D is perhaps TRBD1 or TRBD2 (5 bases each). The chain's CDR3 is CASSVGLGVGETQYF. The CDR3 DNA is TGTGCCAGCAGCGTAGGGTTGGGGGTCGGAGAGACCCAGTACTTC.